This is a list of T cell receptor beta chains from one sample in a study of OX40 agonist ivuxolimab in advanced cancers. Profiled with immunoSEQ multiplex PCR; TCRdb holds only in-frame clones, not every one. The sample shows about 100,000 clones, 70% to 90% of them seen only once. The sample was CD4+ or CD8+ T cells sorted from blood, taken in a trial of the OX40 agonist ivuxolimab. These TCRs come from an adult with an advanced solid tumor such as melanoma, head and neck, liver or kidney cancer. Each CDR3 is given with its conserved first and last residue. The order of the fields is J gene, V gene, clone size, D gene, CDR3 protein, CDR3 DNA. The D gene is left open where the match is weak. Expanded clones get a size class; other rows say once, few or many, or leave the size out.

J gene: TRBJ1-1
V gene: TRBV6-6
clone size: -
D gene: -
CDR3 protein: CASSYSGGTTEAFF
CDR3 DNA: TGTGCCAGCAGTTACTCCGGTGGGACCACTGAAGCTTTCTTT

J gene: TRBJ2-1
V gene: TRBV6-6
clone size: -
D gene: TRBD2
CDR3 protein: CASSTPLAGVYNEQFF
CDR3 DNA: TGTGCCAGCAGTACCCCTCTAGCGGGGGTATACAATGAGCAGTTCTTC

J gene: TRBJ2-1
V gene: TRBV10-2
clone size: -
D gene: TRBD2
CDR3 protein: CASSELGLAGGGGEFF
CDR3 DNA: TGCGCCAGCAGTGAGTTAGGACTAGCGGGAGGCGGGGGGGAGTTCTTC

J gene: TRBJ2-7
V gene: TRBV11-2
clone size: -
D gene: -
CDR3 protein: CASSLIGTNSYEQYF
CDR3 DNA: TGTGCCAGCAGCTTAATAGGGACCAACTCCTACGAGCAGTACTTC

J gene: TRBJ1-3
V gene: TRBV5-1
clone size: -
D gene: -
CDR3 protein: CASSLSVGNTIYF
CDR3 DNA: TGCGCCAGCAGCTTGTCTGTTGGAAACACCATATATTTT

J gene: TRBJ2-1
V gene: TRBV5-1
clone size: -
D gene: -
CDR3 protein: CASSLDGGFDEQFF
CDR3 DNA: TGCGCCAGCAGCTTGGATGGGGGCTTCGATGAGCAGTTCTTC

J gene: TRBJ2-3
V gene: TRBV27
clone size: -
D gene: TRBD2
CDR3 protein: CASSLGLATDTQYF
CDR3 DNA: TGTGCCAGCAGTCTCGGACTAGCAACAGATACGCAGTATTTT

J gene: TRBJ1-2
V gene: TRBV30
clone size: -
D gene: TRBD1
CDR3 protein: CAWSRGPRGYTF
CDR3 DNA: TGTGCCTGGAGCAGGGGGCCTAGGGGCTACACCTTC

J gene: TRBJ2-7
V gene: TRBV5-1
clone size: -
D gene: -
CDR3 protein: CASSLTGYEQYF
CDR3 DNA: TGCGCCAGCAGCCTGACAGGTTACGAGCAGTACTTC

J gene: TRBJ1-2
V gene: TRBV28
clone size: -
D gene: TRBD1
CDR3 protein: CASSLLGGVGYTF
CDR3 DNA: TGTGCCAGCAGTTTATTAGGGGGCGTTGGCTACACCTTC

J gene: TRBJ2-5
V gene: TRBV20-1
clone size: -
D gene: TRBD1
CDR3 protein: CSTGGRETQYF
CDR3 DNA: TGCAGTACAGGGGGCAGGGAGACCCAGTACTTC

J gene: TRBJ2-7
V gene: TRBV29-1
clone size: once
D gene: -
CDR3 protein: CSVVAGLTYEQYF
CDR3 DNA: TGCAGCGTTGTTGCAGGCCTAACCTACGAGCAGTACTTC

J gene: TRBJ2-1
V gene: TRBV5-1
clone size: -
D gene: -
CDR3 protein: CASSLVAGSYNEQFF
CDR3 DNA: TGCGCCAGCAGCTTGGTTGCGGGAAGCTACAATGAGCAGTTCTTC

J gene: TRBJ1-2
V gene: TRBV28
clone size: -
D gene: -
CDR3 protein: CAGSLRVGGRYYGYTF
CDR3 DNA: TGTGCCGGCAGTTTAAGGGTGGGCGGCAGATACTATGGCTACACCTTC

J gene: TRBJ2-5
V gene: TRBV30
clone size: -
D gene: TRBD1
CDR3 protein: CAWSEPTGGGETQYF
CDR3 DNA: TGTGCCTGGAGTGAGCCGACAGGGGGAGGTGAGACCCAGTACTTC

J gene: TRBJ2-7
V gene: TRBV5-1
clone size: -
D gene: -
CDR3 protein: CASSLYGEYEQYF
CDR3 DNA: TGCGCCAGCAGCTTATACGGGGAATACGAGCAGTACTTC

J gene: TRBJ1-2
V gene: TRBV5-1
clone size: once
D gene: -
CDR3 protein: CASSLERGRYGYTF
CDR3 DNA: TGCGCCAGCAGCTTGGAAAGGGGTCGGTATGGCTACACCTTC

J gene: TRBJ2-1
V gene: TRBV6-5
clone size: -
D gene: TRBD2
CDR3 protein: CASSYRGLAGGNEQFF
CDR3 DNA: TGTGCCAGCAGTTACCGTGGACTAGCGGGGGGCAATGAGCAGTTCTTC

J gene: TRBJ1-6
V gene: TRBV2
clone size: -
D gene: TRBD1
CDR3 protein: CASSEGQLYNSPLHF
CDR3 DNA: TGTGCCAGCAGTGAGGGACAGCTGTATAATTCACCCCTCCACTTT

J gene: TRBJ2-7
V gene: TRBV2
clone size: -
D gene: TRBD1
CDR3 protein: CASSENRGLTYEQYF
CDR3 DNA: TGTGCCAGCAGTGAAAACAGGGGTTTGACCTACGAGCAGTACTTC

J gene: TRBJ1-5
V gene: TRBV6-5
clone size: -
D gene: -
CDR3 protein: CASSYLGLSNQPQHF
CDR3 DNA: TGTGCCAGCAGTTACTTGGGTCTGAGCAATCAGCCCCAGCATTTT

J gene: TRBJ2-1
V gene: TRBV20-1
clone size: -
D gene: -
CDR3 protein: CSGQGNEQFF
CDR3 DNA: TGCAGTGGCCAGGGCAATGAGCAGTTCTTC

J gene: TRBJ2-3
V gene: TRBV19
clone size: -
D gene: TRBD2
CDR3 protein: CASSSDGGPAGTSTDTQYF
CDR3 DNA: TGTGCCAGTAGTAGCGACGGCGGCCCAGCGGGGACGAGCACAGATACGCAGTATTTT

J gene: TRBJ1-1
V gene: TRBV28
clone size: -
D gene: -
CDR3 protein: CASTGTGKITEAFF
CDR3 DNA: TGTGCCAGCACCGGGACTGGGAAGATCACTGAAGCTTTCTTT

J gene: TRBJ1-5
V gene: TRBV5-8
clone size: -
D gene: TRBD1
CDR3 protein: CASSFSGGRNQPQHF
CDR3 DNA: TGTGCCAGCAGCTTTTCAGGGGGTAGAAATCAGCCCCAGCATTTT

J gene: TRBJ2-1
V gene: TRBV5-1
clone size: -
D gene: TRBD2
CDR3 protein: CASSRIAGGPYNEQFF
CDR3 DNA: TGCGCCAGCAGCCGAATAGCGGGAGGGCCCTACAATGAGCAGTTCTTC

J gene: TRBJ1-3
V gene: TRBV11-2
clone size: -
D gene: TRBD1
CDR3 protein: CASRRAFGQAGNTIYF
CDR3 DNA: TGTGCCAGCCGGCGAGCCTTCGGACAGGCGGGGAACACCATATATTTT

J gene: TRBJ2-2
V gene: TRBV19
clone size: -
D gene: TRBD2
CDR3 protein: CASSISASGANTGELFF
CDR3 DNA: TGTGCCAGTAGTATATCGGCTAGCGGCGCGAACACCGGGGAGCTGTTTTTT

J gene: TRBJ1-6
V gene: TRBV5-4
clone size: -
D gene: -
CDR3 protein: CASSLSILNSPLHF
CDR3 DNA: TGTGCCAGCAGCTTGTCCATCCTAAATTCACCCCTCCACTTT

J gene: TRBJ2-3
V gene: TRBV19
clone size: once
D gene: -
CDR3 protein: CASSGSTRSTDTQYF
CDR3 DNA: TGTGCCAGTAGCGGATCGACTAGATCCACAGATACGCAGTATTTT

J gene: TRBJ2-1
V gene: TRBV5-1
clone size: -
D gene: -
CDR3 protein: CASSLTMVGPSEQFF
CDR3 DNA: TGCGCCAGCAGCTTGACCATGGTCGGTCCAAGTGAGCAGTTCTTC

J gene: TRBJ2-7
V gene: TRBV9
clone size: -
D gene: -
CDR3 protein: CASSVAAGYEQYF
CDR3 DNA: TGTGCCAGCAGCGTAGCGGCAGGATACGAGCAGTACTTC

J gene: TRBJ2-5
V gene: TRBV5-1
clone size: -
D gene: -
CDR3 protein: CASSLARGSETQYF
CDR3 DNA: TGCGCCAGCAGCTTGGCAAGGGGAAGCGAGACCCAGTACTTC

J gene: TRBJ1-1
V gene: TRBV5-1
clone size: -
D gene: TRBD1
CDR3 protein: CASSLGGTGGPEAFF
CDR3 DNA: TGCGCCAGCAGCTTGGGTGGGACAGGGGGCCCTGAAGCTTTCTTT

J gene: TRBJ2-1
V gene: TRBV27
clone size: -
D gene: -
CDR3 protein: CASSPEIAGPNEQFF
CDR3 DNA: TGTGCCAGCAGTCCAGAAATAGCAGGGCCCAATGAGCAGTTCTTC

J gene: TRBJ2-7
V gene: TRBV7-3
clone size: -
D gene: -
CDR3 protein: CASSPQKVGLTEQYF
CDR3 DNA: TGTGCCAGCAGCCCCCAGAAGGTGGGGTTGACCGAGCAGTACTTC

J gene: TRBJ2-1
V gene: TRBV6-6
clone size: -
D gene: TRBD2
CDR3 protein: CASSSLAGADPNEQFF
CDR3 DNA: TGTGCCAGCAGCTCTCTAGCGGGGGCCGACCCCAATGAGCAGTTCTTC

J gene: TRBJ2-1
V gene: TRBV12-2
clone size: -
D gene: -
CDR3 protein: CASRLPPRKGGEQFF
CDR3 DNA: TGTGCAAGTCGCTTACCACCGAGGAAGGGCGGTGAGCAGTTCTTC

J gene: TRBJ2-3
V gene: TRBV7-8
clone size: -
D gene: -
CDR3 protein: CASSSTAGLNTDTQYF
CDR3 DNA: TGTGCCAGCAGCTCGACAGCGGGCCTGAACACAGATACGCAGTATTTT

J gene: TRBJ1-1
V gene: TRBV18
clone size: once
D gene: -
CDR3 protein: CASSPREGSTEAFF
CDR3 DNA: TGTGCCAGCTCACCTCGAGAGGGTTCCACTGAAGCTTTCTTT

J gene: TRBJ1-2
V gene: TRBV5-1
clone size: -
D gene: -
CDR3 protein: CASSRGDTGGYGYTF
CDR3 DNA: TGCGCCAGCAGCAGAGGAGACACCGGAGGATATGGCTACACCTTC

J gene: TRBJ2-7
V gene: TRBV28
clone size: -
D gene: -
CDR3 protein: CASRWGNSYEQYF
CDR3 DNA: TGTGCCAGCAGATGGGGAAACTCCTACGAGCAGTACTTC

J gene: TRBJ1-3
V gene: TRBV4-1
clone size: -
D gene: -
CDR3 protein: CASSQELGAVFAIYF
CDR3 DNA: TGCGCCAGCAGCCAAGAATTGGGGGCGGTATTCGCCATATATTTT

J gene: TRBJ1-5
V gene: TRBV6-1
clone size: -
D gene: -
CDR3 protein: CASSEAGLRQPQHF
CDR3 DNA: TGTGCCAGCAGTGAAGCAGGGTTGAGGCAGCCCCAGCATTTT

J gene: TRBJ2-1
V gene: TRBV6-6
clone size: -
D gene: -
CDR3 protein: CASAKARHDEQFF
CDR3 DNA: TGTGCCAGCGCGAAGGCCCGACATGATGAGCAGTTCTTC

J gene: TRBJ2-1
V gene: TRBV30
clone size: -
D gene: TRBD2
CDR3 protein: CAWKLAGGPREQFF
CDR3 DNA: TGTGCCTGGAAGCTAGCGGGAGGGCCCAGGGAGCAGTTCTTC

J gene: TRBJ2-1
V gene: TRBV10-1
clone size: -
D gene: -
CDR3 protein: CASSESFGGNEQFF
CDR3 DNA: TGCGCCAGCAGTGAGTCTTTTGGGGGGAATGAGCAGTTCTTC

J gene: TRBJ2-1
V gene: TRBV15
clone size: -
D gene: TRBD2
CDR3 protein: CATSRERFLAGNEQFF
CDR3 DNA: TGTGCCACCAGCAGAGAAAGATTTCTAGCGGGAAATGAGCAGTTCTTC

J gene: TRBJ2-7
V gene: TRBV28
clone size: -
D gene: -
CDR3 protein: CASSSGALGMKNEQYF
CDR3 DNA: TGTGCCAGCAGCTCAGGTGCACTGGGCATGAAGAACGAGCAGTACTTC

J gene: TRBJ2-5
V gene: TRBV4-2
clone size: -
D gene: TRBD2
CDR3 protein: CASSPNAGGETQYF
CDR3 DNA: TGTGCCAGCAGCCCAAATGCGGGGGGAGAGACCCAGTACTTC

J gene: TRBJ1-4
V gene: TRBV15
clone size: -
D gene: -
CDR3 protein: CATSRDTMGPTRGGEKLFF
CDR3 DNA: TGTGCCACCAGCAGAGATACGATGGGACCGACGAGGGGAGGTGAAAAACTGTTTTTT

J gene: TRBJ2-7
V gene: TRBV5-5
clone size: -
D gene: -
CDR3 protein: CASSLSFGQGYF
CDR3 DNA: TGTGCCAGCAGCTTGAGTTTCGGGCAGGGGTACTTC

J gene: TRBJ1-2
V gene: TRBV28
clone size: -
D gene: TRBD1
CDR3 protein: CASSMGQNYGYTF
CDR3 DNA: TGTGCCAGCAGTATGGGACAGAACTATGGCTACACCTTC

J gene: TRBJ2-5
V gene: TRBV5-6
clone size: -
D gene: TRBD2
CDR3 protein: CASSGGLAGGVETQYF
CDR3 DNA: TGTGCCAGCAGCGGGGGACTAGCGGGAGGGGTAGAGACCCAGTACTTC

J gene: TRBJ2-7
V gene: TRBV5-4
clone size: -
D gene: TRBD1
CDR3 protein: CASSYGQAIYEQYF
CDR3 DNA: TGTGCCAGCAGCTACGGACAGGCGATCTACGAGCAGTACTTC

J gene: TRBJ2-2
V gene: TRBV27
clone size: -
D gene: TRBD1
CDR3 protein: CASSKMTGAILRSGELFF
CDR3 DNA: TGTGCCAGCAGCAAAATGACAGGGGCGATACTGAGATCCGGGGAGCTGTTTTTT

J gene: TRBJ1-2
V gene: TRBV7-2
clone size: -
D gene: -
CDR3 protein: CASSLAWGATHYGYTF
CDR3 DNA: TGTGCCAGCAGCTTAGCGTGGGGGGCAACTCACTATGGCTACACCTTC